This T cell receptor (beta chain) was retrieved from a study of blood T cell repertoires in COVID-19. The CDR3 loop spans 15 amino acids. Germline lookup yields CDR1 GTSNPN and CDR2 SVGIG (reference sequence). V was clipped by 2 bases and J by 2 bases; unmatched bases: 5. Produced via immunoSEQ multiplex PCR; TCRdb's table is partial and in-frame only. The table has about 110,000 clones, about two thirds seen once. The V call is TRBV30, the J call TRBJ1-4; 7 nucleotides match TRBD1. The sequence was collected from a human donor with acute or convalescent COVID-19. The donor label of this sample is uncertain. Input material: peripheral blood. CDR3 in DNA: TGTGCCTGGAGTATACAGGGGCGGACTAATGAAAAACTGTTTTTT. Translation gives CAWSIQGRTNEKLFF.